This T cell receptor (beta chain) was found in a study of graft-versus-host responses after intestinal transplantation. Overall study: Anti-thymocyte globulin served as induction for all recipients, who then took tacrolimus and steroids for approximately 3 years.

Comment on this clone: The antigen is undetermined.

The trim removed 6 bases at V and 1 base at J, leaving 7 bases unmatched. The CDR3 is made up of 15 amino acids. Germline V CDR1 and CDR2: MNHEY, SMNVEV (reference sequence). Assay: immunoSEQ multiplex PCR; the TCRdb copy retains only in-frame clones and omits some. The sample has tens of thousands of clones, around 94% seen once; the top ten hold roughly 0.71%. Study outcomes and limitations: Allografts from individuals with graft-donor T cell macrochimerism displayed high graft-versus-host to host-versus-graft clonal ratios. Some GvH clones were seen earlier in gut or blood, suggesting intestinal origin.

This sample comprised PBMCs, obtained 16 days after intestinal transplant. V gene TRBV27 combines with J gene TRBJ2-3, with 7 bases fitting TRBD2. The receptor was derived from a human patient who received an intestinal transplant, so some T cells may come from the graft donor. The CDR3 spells CASRGTTTGTDTQYF. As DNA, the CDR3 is TGTGCCAGCAGGGGGACTACAACTGGCACAGATACGCAGTATTTT.